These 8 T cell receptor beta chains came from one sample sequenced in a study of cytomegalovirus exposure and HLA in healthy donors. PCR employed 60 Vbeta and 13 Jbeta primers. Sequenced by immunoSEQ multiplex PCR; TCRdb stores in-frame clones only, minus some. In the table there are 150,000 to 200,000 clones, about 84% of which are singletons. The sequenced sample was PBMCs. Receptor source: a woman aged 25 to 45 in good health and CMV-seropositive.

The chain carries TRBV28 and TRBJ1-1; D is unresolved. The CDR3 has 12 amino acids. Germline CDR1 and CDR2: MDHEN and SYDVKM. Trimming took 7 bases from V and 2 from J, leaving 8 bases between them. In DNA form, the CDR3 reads TGTGCCAGCACCACAGCCAACACTGAAGCTTTCTTT. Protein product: CASTTANTEAFF.

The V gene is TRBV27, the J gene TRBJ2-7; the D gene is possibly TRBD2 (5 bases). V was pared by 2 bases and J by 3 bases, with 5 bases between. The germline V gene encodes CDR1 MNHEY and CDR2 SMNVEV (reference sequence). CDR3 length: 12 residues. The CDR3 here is CASSLDYYEQYF. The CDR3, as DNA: TGTGCCAGCAGTTTAGACTACTACGAGCAGTACTTC.

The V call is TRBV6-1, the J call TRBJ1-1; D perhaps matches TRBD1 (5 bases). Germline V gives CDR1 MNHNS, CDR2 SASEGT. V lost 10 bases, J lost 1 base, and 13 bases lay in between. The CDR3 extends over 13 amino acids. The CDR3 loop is CATSTAANTEAFF. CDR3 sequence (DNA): TGTGCCACCTCGACAGCTGCGAACACTGAAGCTTTCTTT.

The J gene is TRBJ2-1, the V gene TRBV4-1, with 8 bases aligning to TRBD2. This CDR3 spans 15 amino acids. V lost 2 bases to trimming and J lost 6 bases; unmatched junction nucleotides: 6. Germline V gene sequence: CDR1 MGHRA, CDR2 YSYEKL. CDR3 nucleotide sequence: TGCGCCAGCAGCCAAAGGACGGGAGGGAGCAATGAGCAGTTCTTC. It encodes CASSQRTGGSNEQFF.

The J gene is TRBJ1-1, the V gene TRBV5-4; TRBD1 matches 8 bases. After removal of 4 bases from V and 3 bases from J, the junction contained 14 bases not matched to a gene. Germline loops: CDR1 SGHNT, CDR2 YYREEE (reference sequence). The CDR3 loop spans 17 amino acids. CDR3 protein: CASSHGDRTGIHTEAFF. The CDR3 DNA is TGTGCCAGCAGCCATGGCGATCGGACAGGGATACACACTGAAGCTTTCTTT.

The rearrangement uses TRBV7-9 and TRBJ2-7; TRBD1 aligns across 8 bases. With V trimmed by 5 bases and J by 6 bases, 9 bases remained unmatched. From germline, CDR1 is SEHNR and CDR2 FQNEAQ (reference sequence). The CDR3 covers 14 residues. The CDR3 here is CASSTGQGQGEQYF. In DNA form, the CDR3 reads TGTGCCAGCAGCACCGGACAGGGTCAGGGCGAGCAGTACTTC.

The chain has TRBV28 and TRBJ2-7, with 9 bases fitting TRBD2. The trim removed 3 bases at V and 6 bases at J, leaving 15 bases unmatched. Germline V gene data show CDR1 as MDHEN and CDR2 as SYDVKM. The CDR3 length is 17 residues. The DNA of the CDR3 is TGTGCCAGCAGTTTCGGATGGGTAGCGGGGGCCCGTGCCGAGCAGTACTTC. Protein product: CASSFGWVAGARAEQYF.

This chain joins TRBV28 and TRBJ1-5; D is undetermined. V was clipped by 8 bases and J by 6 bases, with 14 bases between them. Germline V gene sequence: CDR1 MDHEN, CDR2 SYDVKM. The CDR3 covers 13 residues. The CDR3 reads CASRHIGSQPQHF. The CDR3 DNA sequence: TGTGCCAGCCGCCATATCGGGAGTCAGCCCCAGCATTTT. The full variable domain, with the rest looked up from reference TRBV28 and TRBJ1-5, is DVKVTQSSRYLVKRTGEKVFLECVQDMDHENMFWYRQDPGLGLRLIYFSYDVKMKEKGDIPEGYSVSREKKERFSLILESASTNQTSMYLCASRHIGSQPQHFGDGTRLSIL.